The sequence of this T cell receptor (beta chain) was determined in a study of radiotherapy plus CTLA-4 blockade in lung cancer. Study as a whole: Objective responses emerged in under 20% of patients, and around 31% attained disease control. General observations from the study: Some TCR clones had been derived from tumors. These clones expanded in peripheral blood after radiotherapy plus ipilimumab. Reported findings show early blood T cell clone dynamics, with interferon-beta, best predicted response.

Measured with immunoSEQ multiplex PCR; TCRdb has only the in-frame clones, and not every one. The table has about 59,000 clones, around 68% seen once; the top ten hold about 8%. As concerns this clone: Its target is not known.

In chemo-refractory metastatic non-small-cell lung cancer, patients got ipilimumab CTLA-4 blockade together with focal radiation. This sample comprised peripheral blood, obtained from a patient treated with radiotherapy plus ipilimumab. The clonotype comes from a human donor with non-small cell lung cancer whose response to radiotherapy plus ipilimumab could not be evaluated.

The CDR3 DNA sequence: TGTGCCTGGAGTGTACGAGCGCGGCAGTACTTC. Translation: CAWSVRARQYF. V and J are TRBV30 and TRBJ2-7, with D unclear. The CDR3 runs 11 residues. CDR1 and CDR2 from the germline V gene are GTSNPN and SVGIG (reference sequence). Deletions cut 0 bases from V and 9 bases from J, with 9 bases between.